The T cell receptor (beta chain) under discussion was sequenced for a study of OX40 agonist ivuxolimab in advanced cancers. Repertoires were generated with immunoSEQ multiplex PCR, while TCRdb's copy carries only in-frame clones and drops some. The sample holds some 87,000 clones, 94% seen once. This CDR3 has 13 residues. The germline V and J ends were trimmed by 5 bases and 5 bases, with 12 bases remaining between them. Germline CDR1 is SGHNT and CDR2 is YENEEA. The TCR was taken from an adult with an advanced solid tumor such as melanoma, head and neck, liver or kidney cancer. The chain carries TRBV11-3 and TRBJ1-1, with D possibly TRBD1 on 5 matching bases. Here the sequenced sample was CD4+ or CD8+ T cells sorted from blood, taken in a trial of the OX40 agonist ivuxolimab. The CDR3 DNA follows: TGTGCCAGCAGCCCAGGGTTGGGTACTGAAGCTTTCTTT. This translates into CASSPGLGTEAFF.